This TCR beta chain was documented in a study of blood T cell repertoires in COVID-19. Study-wide context: COVID-19 samples from acute and convalescent phases originated in the United States, Italy and Spain.

Some clones are missing from TCRdb's copy, which holds only in-frame ones; the method was immunoSEQ multiplex PCR. The sample yields about 150,000 clones, 88% seen once. There are 14 residues in the CDR3. Germline assignment: CDR1 KGHSH and CDR2 LQKENI. The V end was cut by 6 bases, the J end by 0 bases, with 11 bases between. The clonotype originates from a woman aged 30 to 39 with acute COVID-19. The V gene is TRBV18, the J gene TRBJ1-1, with a weak D call TRBD1 (5 bases). Specimen: PBMCs or T cells enriched from blood (not recorded which). In DNA form, the CDR3 reads TGTGCCAGCTCTCCCGACAGACTGAACACTGAAGCTTTCTTT. It encodes CASSPDRLNTEAFF.